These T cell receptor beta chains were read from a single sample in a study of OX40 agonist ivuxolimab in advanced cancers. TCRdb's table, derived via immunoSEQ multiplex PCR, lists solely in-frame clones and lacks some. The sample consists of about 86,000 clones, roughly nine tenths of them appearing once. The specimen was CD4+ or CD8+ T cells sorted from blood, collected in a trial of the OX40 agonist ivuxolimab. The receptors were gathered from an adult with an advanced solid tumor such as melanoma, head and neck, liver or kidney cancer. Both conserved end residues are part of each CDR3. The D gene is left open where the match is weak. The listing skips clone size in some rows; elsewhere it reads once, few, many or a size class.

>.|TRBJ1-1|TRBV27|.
TGTGCCAGCAGAGTGAACACTGAAGCTTTCTTT
CASRVNTEAFF
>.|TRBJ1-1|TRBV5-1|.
TGCGCCAGCAGCTTGGCCCCCCGGGGCACTGAAGCTTTCTTT
CASSLAPRGTEAFF
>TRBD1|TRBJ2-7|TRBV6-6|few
TGTGCCAGCAGTACAAGGGACAGGGTCTCTTCCTACGAGCAGTACTTC
CASSTRDRVSSYEQYF
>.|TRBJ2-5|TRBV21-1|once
TGTGCCAGCAGCAAAGGCTCGCTCCCAGGCTGGGGGGGCCCCTTACCCCAAGAGACCCAGTACTTC
CASSKGSLPGWGGPLPQETQYF
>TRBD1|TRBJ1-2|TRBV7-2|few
TGTGCCAGCAGCCCAGGGGGGGGCTCTAACTATGGCTACACCTTC
CASSPGGGSNYGYTF
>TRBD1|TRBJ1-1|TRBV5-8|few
TGTGCCAGCAGCCGCCTGACAGGGCTGTACACTGAAGCTTTCTTT
CASSRLTGLYTEAFF
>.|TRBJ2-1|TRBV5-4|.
TGTGCCAGCAGCTTGGCGGTCGGTGAGCAGTTCTTC
CASSLAVGEQFF
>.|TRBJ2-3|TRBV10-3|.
TGTGCCATCAGTGAGGTGTCCGCAGATACGCAGTATTTT
CAISEVSADTQYF
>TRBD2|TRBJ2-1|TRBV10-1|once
TGCGCCAGCAAACTAGCGGGAGGGTGGTGGAATGAGCAGTTCTTC
CASKLAGGWWNEQFF
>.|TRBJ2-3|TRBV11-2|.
TGTGCCAGCAGCCGACTGTCTCGGGGAGATACGCAGTATTTT
CASSRLSRGDTQYF
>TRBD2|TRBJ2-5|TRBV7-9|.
TGTGCCAGCAGCATACAAAAGGCCTGGACTAGCGGGCCCCAAGAGACCCAGTACTTC
CASSIQKAWTSGPQETQYF
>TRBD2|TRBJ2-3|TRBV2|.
TGTGCCAGCAGTACCCCCTGGACTAGCGGGAGGGCCGGCACAGATACGCAGTATTTT
CASSTPWTSGRAGTDTQYF
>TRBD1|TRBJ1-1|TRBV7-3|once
TGTGCCAGCAGCTTAACTCCCTTCGGACAGGGGAACACTGAAGCTTTCTTT
CASSLTPFGQGNTEAFF
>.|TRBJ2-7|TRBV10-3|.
TGTGCCATCAGTGAGTCGACAATCGACTACGAGCAGTACTTC
CAISESTIDYEQYF
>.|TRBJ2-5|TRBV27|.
TGTGCCAGCAGTGGCTCAGGGCCAGAGACCCAGTACTTC
CASSGSGPETQYF
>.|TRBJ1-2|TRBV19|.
TGTGCCAGTAGTTCGGGACTAAATCCTAACTATGGCTACACCTTC
CASSSGLNPNYGYTF
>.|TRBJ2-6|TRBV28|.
TGTGCCAGCACTCCCCTCGGGCTCTCTGGGGCCAACGTCCTGACTTTC
CASTPLGLSGANVLTF
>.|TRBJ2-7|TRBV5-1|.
TGCGCCAGCAGCCTGGGGCCCCAGTCCTACGAGCAGTACTTC
CASSLGPQSYEQYF
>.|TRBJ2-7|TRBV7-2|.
TGTGCCAGCAGCTTAACCGGAAGCCCCTACGAGCAGTACTTC
CASSLTGSPYEQYF
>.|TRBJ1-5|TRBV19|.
TGTGCCAGTAGTATAGACCCATCCCTCAGAGGGAATCAGCCCCAGCATTTT
CASSIDPSLRGNQPQHF
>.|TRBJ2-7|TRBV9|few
TGTGCCAGCAGCCCTACAGGGCACCCCTACGAGCAGTACTTC
CASSPTGHPYEQYF
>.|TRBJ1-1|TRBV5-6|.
TGTGCCAGCAGCTTTTCCTACACTGAAGCTTTCTTT
CASSFSYTEAFF
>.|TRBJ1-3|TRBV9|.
TGTGCCAGCAGCGTAGCGGCAGCCTCTGGAAACACCATATATTTT
CASSVAAASGNTIYF
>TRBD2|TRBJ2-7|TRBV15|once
TGTGCCACCAGCAGAGCCCGACCACTAGCGGGAAGCTCCTACGAGCAGTACTTC
CATSRARPLAGSSYEQYF
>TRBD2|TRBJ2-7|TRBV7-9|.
TGTGCCAGCAGCCTCCGCTGGGGCGGGAGCTCCTACGAGCAGTACTTC
CASSLRWGGSSYEQYF
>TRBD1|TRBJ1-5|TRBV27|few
TGTGCCAGCAGCCTACAGGGGAGTCAGCCCCAGCATTTT
CASSLQGSQPQHF
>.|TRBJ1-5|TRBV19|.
TGTGCCAGTAGTATTCCAGGGACCAGTAGCAATCAGCCCCAGCATTTT
CASSIPGTSSNQPQHF
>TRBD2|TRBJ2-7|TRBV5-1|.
TGCGCCAGCAGCTACGGACTAGCCCTAGACGAGCAGTACTTC
CASSYGLALDEQYF
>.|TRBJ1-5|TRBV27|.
TGTGCCAGCAGTCCTCTCTTAGGCAATCAGCCCCAGCATTTT
CASSPLLGNQPQHF
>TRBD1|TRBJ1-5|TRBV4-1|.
TGCGCCAGCAGCCATACAGGGGACAGCAATCAGCCCCAGCATTTT
CASSHTGDSNQPQHF
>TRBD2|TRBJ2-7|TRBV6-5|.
TGTGCCAGCACTTTGACTAGCGGATCCTACGAGCAGTACTTC
CASTLTSGSYEQYF
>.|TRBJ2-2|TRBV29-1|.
TGCAGCGTAATCGAGGTTGCCGGGGAGCTGTTTTTT
CSVIEVAGELFF
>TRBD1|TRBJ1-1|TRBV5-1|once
TGCGCCACCACCAAAACCGGGACAGGGGAAGCTTTCTTT
CATTKTGTGEAFF
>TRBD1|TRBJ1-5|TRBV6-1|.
TGTGCCAGCAGCGGACAGGGACATCAGCCCCAGCATTTT
CASSGQGHQPQHF
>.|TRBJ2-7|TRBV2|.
TGTGCCAGCAGCGAACGGGACGGCGGGCGCTACGAGCAGTACTTC
CASSERDGGRYEQYF
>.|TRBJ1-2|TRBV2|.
TGTGCCAGCAGTGATCCGAGCCCCCGTAGAGGTGCTAACTATGGCTACACCTTC
CASSDPSPRRGANYGYTF
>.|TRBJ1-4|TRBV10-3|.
TGTGCCATCAGTGGGACAGCAACTAATGAAAAACTGTTTTTT
CAISGTATNEKLFF
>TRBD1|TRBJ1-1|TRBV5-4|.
TGTGCCAGCAGCTCGGACAGGGGTCTAAACACTGAAGCTTTCTTT
CASSSDRGLNTEAFF
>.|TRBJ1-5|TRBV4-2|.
TGTGCCAGCAGCCAAGATGCCAGGGACGGGTATAGCAATCAGCCCCAGCATTTT
CASSQDARDGYSNQPQHF
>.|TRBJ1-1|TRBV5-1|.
TGCGCCAGCAGCTCGGACCGTCGCCTGTACACTGAAGCTTTCTTT
CASSSDRRLYTEAFF
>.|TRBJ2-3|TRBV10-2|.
TGCGCCAGCAGTATCCTTGGGGATACGCAGTATTTT
CASSILGDTQYF
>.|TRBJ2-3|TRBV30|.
TGTGCCTGGACCGGGTCCCTCCGCGGCACAGATACGCAGTATTTT
CAWTGSLRGTDTQYF
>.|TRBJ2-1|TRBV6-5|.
TGTGCCAGCAGTTTCCGGCAGCCCTACAATGAGCAGTTCTTC
CASSFRQPYNEQFF
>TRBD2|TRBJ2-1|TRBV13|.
TGTGCCAGCAGTTCGACTAGCGGAGACGGGCTAATGGTCTATGAGCAGTTCTTC
CASSSTSGDGLMVYEQFF
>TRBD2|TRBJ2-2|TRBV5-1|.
TGCGCCAGCGGAGGAGCGGGAGACGCTCTTGAGGGGGAGCTGTTTTTT
CASGGAGDALEGELFF